Each of the 29 T cell receptor beta chains below was sequenced from the same sample in a study of blood T cell repertoires in COVID-19 (dated by TCRdb to the early 2020s). Library generation was performed with the immunoSEQ multiplex PCR assay. TCRdb provides this immuneACCESS table in a form limited to in-frame rearrangements. Some clones are lacking; in checked studies, under half of them reflect an unresolved V gene, and why the rest are absent is not known. For this sample there are about 400,000 clones; approximately 91% appear just once. More than 2% of the sample lies in the top ten. Source material: PBMCs or T cells enriched from blood (not recorded which). Every receptor here comes from a middle-aged woman with acute COVID-19.

The chain recombines TRBV5-1 with TRBJ1-5, with D possibly TRBD1 on 5 matching bases. The germline gives CDR1 SGHRS, CDR2 YFSETQ. The V and J ends lost 0 bases and 7 bases respectively, with 8 bases between them. The CDR3 runs 13 residues. The DNA for the CDR3 is TGCGCCAGCAGCTTGGCCGGGGGACAGCCCCAGCATTTT. Translated, it gives CASSLAGGQPQHF. Based on the CDR3 plus reference TRBV5-1 and TRBJ1-5, the full variable domain is KAGVTQTPRYLIKTRGQQVTLSCSPISGHRSVSWYQQTPGQGLQFLFEYFSETQRNKGNFPGRFSGRQFSNSRSEMNVSTLELGDSALYLCASSLAGGQPQHFGDGTRLSIL.

This sequence joins TRBV6-5 and TRBJ1-1; the D is unclear. The germline V gene encodes CDR1 MNHEY and CDR2 SVGAGI. Deletions cut 6 bases from V and 1 base from J, with 9 bases between. This CDR3 is 13 amino acids long. The CDR3 region is CASSIQRNTEAFF. The DNA for the CDR3 is TGTGCCAGCAGCATACAGAGGAACACTGAAGCTTTCTTT.

The chain couples TRBV19 to TRBJ2-7; a possible D gene is TRBD1 (5 bases). The CDR3 consists of 13 residues. Trimming removed 10 bases from V and 2 bases from J, with 15 bases in between. Germline CDR1 LNHDA, CDR2 SQIVND (reference sequence). The CDR3 nucleotides are TGTGCCACCTCCCTTAGGGGTACCTACGAGCAGTACTTC. Its protein product is CATSLRGTYEQYF.

This chain joins TRBV12-3 or TRBV12-4 and TRBJ1-1; D is ambiguous. The CDR3 totals 12 residues. Trimming pared 6 bases from V and 1 base from J, leaving 6 bases between. CDR3 sequence reads: CASRARNTEAFF. CDR3 coding DNA: TGTGCCAGCAGGGCAAGGAACACTGAAGCTTTCTTT.

The chain links TRBV5-4 to TRBJ1-3, with D possibly matching TRBD1 (6 bases). V lost 2 bases to trimming and J lost 3 bases, with 12 bases between them. The CDR3 has 15 residues. Germline-derived CDR1 and CDR2 are SGHNT and YYREEE (reference sequence). Here the CDR3 DNA reads TGTGCCAGCAGCTTAACAGGGTCGGGTGGAAACACCATATATTTT. It codes for CASSLTGSGGNTIYF.

CDR3 residues: CASSPQTGITEAFF. CDR3 DNA: TGCGCCAGCAGCCCCCAGACAGGAATCACTGAAGCTTTCTTT. The V gene is TRBV5-1, the J gene TRBJ1-1, with a weak D call TRBD1 (6 bases). Germline loops: CDR1 SGHRS, CDR2 YFSETQ. The ends were cut back, 4 bases at V and 4 bases at J, with 14 bases in the middle. This CDR3 has 14 residues. Drawing the rest from reference TRBV5-1 and TRBJ1-1, the complete variable domain is KAGVTQTPRYLIKTRGQQVTLSCSPISGHRSVSWYQQTPGQGLQFLFEYFSETQRNKGNFPGRFSGRQFSNSRSEMNVSTLELGDSALYLCASSPQTGITEAFFGQGTRLTVV.

J is TRBJ2-1 and V is TRBV24-1, with TRBD1 matching over 11 bases. The CDR3 loop spans 19 amino acids. V shed 6 bases and J 2 bases; nucleotides not matched to a gene: 14. The V gene's germline CDR1 is KGHDR and CDR2 SFDVKD. This chain's CDR3 is CATSRSGKGTGGTYNEQFF. Here the CDR3 DNA reads TGTGCCACCAGTCGCTCCGGAAAGGGGACAGGGGGGACCTACAATGAGCAGTTCTTC.

This chain connects TRBV10-3 to TRBJ2-5, with 7 bases fitting TRBD1. Germline CDR1 ENHRY, CDR2 SYGVKD. The V segment lost 10 bases and the J segment 1 base; nucleotides outside the gene matches: 6. The CDR3 spans 13 residues. The CDR3 nucleotides are TGTGCCACCCAGGGACAGCTCCAAGAGACCCAGTACTTC. This gives the protein CATQGQLQETQYF.

The chain couples TRBV19 to TRBJ1-6; a possible D gene is TRBD1 (5 bases). CDR1 is LNHDA and CDR2 is SQIVND in the germline V gene (reference sequence). With 3 bases removed from V and 2 bases from J, the gap between germline ends came to 8 bases. The CDR3 totals 15 residues. CDR3 DNA: TGTGCCAGTAGTATGGAAGGGGCCTATAATTCACCCCTCCACTTT. Amino acids: CASSMEGAYNSPLHF.

This chain links TRBV4-1 with TRBJ2-1; 9 bases are a match to TRBD1. The CDR3 extends over 14 amino acids. J gave up 4 bases and V 4 bases, and 2 bases lay outside the gene matches. Germline CDR1 MGHRA, CDR2 YSYEKL. The CDR3 nucleotides are TGCGCCAGCAGCCCCGGGACAGGGTACAATGAGCAGTTCTTC. It encodes CASSPGTGYNEQFF.

The V and J genes are TRBV7-5 and TRBJ2-7; TRBD2, the table's D call, lacks a check against the DNA. TRBV7-5 is described as a pseudogene. The CDR3 runs 14 residues. This chain's CDR3 is CARSLDVTDYAQYF. Written as DNA, the CDR3 is TGTGCCAGAAGCTTAGACGTAACCGACTATGCGCAGTACTTC.

This chain uses TRBV7-8 with TRBJ1-6; weak D call: TRBD1 (5 bases). The CDR3 sequence is 18 residues long. Trimming shortened V by 1 base and J by 10 bases, and 23 bases separated the two germline ends. Germline-derived CDR1 and CDR2 are SGHVS and FQNEAQ. CDR3 amino acids: CASSLVPAGGGQLSPLHF. The CDR3 bases are TGTGCCAGCAGCTTAGTCCCAGCGGGGGGAGGTCAATTGTCACCCCTCCACTTT.

The chain carries TRBV7-6 and TRBJ2-7; no reliable D call. This CDR3 comprises 16 residues. Germline CDR1 SGHVS, CDR2 FNYEAQ. V lost 5 bases and J 0 bases, leaving 17 bases between the germline ends. This CDR3 is CASSPPAVVSSYEQYF. The CDR3 DNA sequence: TGTGCCAGCAGCCCCCCCGCCGTGGTGAGCTCCTACGAGCAGTACTTC. The entire variable domain, with the rest obtained from reference TRBV7-6 and TRBJ2-7, is as follows: GAGVSQSPRYKVTKRGQDVALRCDPISGHVSLYWYRQALGQGPEFLTYFNYEAQQDKSGLPNDRFSAERPEGSISTLTIQRTEQRDSAMYRCASSPPAVVSSYEQYFGPGTRLTVT.

This sequence joins TRBV2 and TRBJ1-2; D is possibly TRBD1 (6 bases). The V end lost 8 bases, the J end lost 7 bases, and 17 bases lay between the germline ends. The CDR3 is made up of 13 amino acids. CDR1 SNHLY and CDR2 FYNNEI come from the germline V gene. This CDR3 is CASRTGWLRGYTF. CDR3 nucleotides: TGTGCCAGCCGAACAGGGTGGCTTCGTGGCTACACCTTC.

This chain joins TRBV6-1 and TRBJ2-1, with TRBD1 matching over 10 bases. Germline assignment: CDR1 MNHNS and CDR2 SASEGT. The CDR3 has 16 residues. The V segment lost 3 bases and the J segment 2 bases; nucleotides outside the gene matches: 4. CDR3 in DNA: TGTGCCAGCAGTGACGCCGGGACAGGGGCCTACAATGAGCAGTTCTTC. This codes for CASSDAGTGAYNEQFF.

This chain links TRBV24-1 with TRBJ1-5; 12 bases are shared with TRBD1. CDR3 length: 16 residues. Germline trimming cut 4 bases from V and 6 bases from J; bases unmatched to any gene: 6. Germline CDR1 is KGHDR and CDR2 is SFDVKD. The CDR3 DNA reads TGTGCCACCAGTGACCGGGACAGGGGGCGGTTTCAGCCCCAGCATTTT. This translates into CATSDRDRGRFQPQHF.

V and J are TRBV29-1 and TRBJ1-2; D may be TRBD1 (5 bases). There are 15 residues in the CDR3. The germline V gene encodes CDR1 SQVTM and CDR2 ANQGSEA. V shed 2 bases and J shed 4 bases, with 17 bases lying between them. CDR3 residues: CSVENHRRLSYGYTF. The DNA for the CDR3 is TGCAGCGTTGAAAACCACAGGAGATTAAGCTATGGCTACACCTTC.

V and J are TRBV12-3 or TRBV12-4 and TRBJ1-2, with D possibly matching TRBD1 (5 bases). CDR3 length: 12 amino acids. The V end was cut by 4 bases, the J end by 9 bases, with 12 bases between. This chain's CDR3 is CASSYLGVSYTF. The CDR3 DNA is TGTGCCAGCAGTTACTTAGGGGTTAGCTACACCTTC.

This chain links TRBV18 with TRBJ1-1, with TRBD1 as a possible D gene (6 bases). V lost 5 bases to trimming and J lost 0 bases, with 19 bases between them. The CDR3 consists of 17 residues. Germline loops: CDR1 KGHSH, CDR2 LQKENI. The CDR3 spells CASSWAPPQGLNTEAFF. As DNA, the CDR3 is TGTGCCAGCTCATGGGCCCCACCTCAGGGGTTGAACACTGAAGCTTTCTTT.

This chain connects TRBV18 to TRBJ1-5, with 9 bases identical to TRBD1. The CDR3 is 18 amino acids. Losses at the gene ends were 4 bases for V and 5 bases for J; bases not matched to a gene: 15. Germline V gives CDR1 KGHSH, CDR2 LQKENI. As DNA, the CDR3 is TGTGCCAGCTCACGGGAATTAAGGACAGGGGTTTTAGATCAGCCCCAGCATTTT. Translation gives CASSRELRTGVLDQPQHF.

The rearrangement joins TRBV2 to TRBJ1-5; a possible D gene is TRBD1 (6 bases). The CDR3 runs 13 residues. Trimming pared 8 bases from V and 4 bases from J, leaving 12 bases between. CDR1 SNHLY and CDR2 FYNNEI come from the germline V gene. The CDR3 here is CASSERGNQPQHF. CDR3 DNA sequence: TGTGCCAGCTCCGAAAGGGGGAATCAGCCCCAGCATTTT.

The rearrangement uses TRBV19 and TRBJ1-4, with D unclear. Germline V gene data show CDR1 as LNHDA and CDR2 as SQIVND (reference sequence). V was trimmed by 7 bases and J by 8 bases, leaving 20 bases between them. This CDR3 region has 15 residues. CDR3 bases: TGTGCCAGTAAAAACTTCCGTGGGGAGAGCGAAAAACTGTTTTTT. Amino acid sequence: CASKNFRGESEKLFF. The variable domain in full, completed from reference TRBV19 and TRBJ1-4, reads DGGITQSPKYLFRKEGQNVTLSCEQNLNHDAMYWYRQDPGQGLRLIYYSQIVNDFQKGDIAEGYSVSREKKESFPLTVTSAQKNPTAFYLCASKNFRGESEKLFFGSGTQLSVL.

The J gene is TRBJ1-1, the V gene TRBV7-7, with 8 nucleotides matching TRBD1. The CDR3 consists of 15 residues. The V segment lost 5 bases and the J segment 6 bases; nucleotides outside the gene matches: 11. Germline loops: CDR1 SSHAT, CDR2 FNYEAQ (reference sequence). The CDR3 DNA sequence: TGTGCCAGCAGCGGGACTCGACAGGGGTGCCCTGAAGCTTTCTTT. Its translation is CASSGTRQGCPEAFF.

V and J are TRBV13 and TRBJ2-2; TRBD1 is a possible D gene (6 bases). This CDR3 spans 15 amino acids. The V end was cut by 0 bases, the J end by 7 bases, with 12 bases between. Germline CDR1 reads PRHDT; CDR2 reads FYEKMQ (reference sequence). The CDR3 protein is CASSLGKGVGGELFF. The CDR3 DNA follows: TGTGCCAGCAGCTTAGGCAAGGGGGTCGGCGGGGAGCTGTTTTTT.

The chain combines TRBV29-1 with TRBJ2-5; D is uncertain. Germline CDR1 is SQVTM and CDR2 is ANQGSEA. V was pared by 4 bases and J by 3 bases, with 9 bases between. The CDR3 is made up of 12 amino acids. CDR3 sequence: CSVGAAEETQYF. The CDR3 DNA sequence: TGCAGCGTTGGGGCTGCAGAAGAGACCCAGTACTTC.

The chain combines TRBV7-2 with TRBJ1-4, with D possibly matching TRBD1 (5 bases). Per the germline V gene, CDR1 is SGHTA and CDR2 is FQGNSA. The length of the CDR3 is 13 residues. V lost 6 bases to trimming and J lost 8 bases, with 13 bases between them. Here the CDR3 DNA reads TGTGCCAGCAGTTTACACCAGGGAGAAAAACTGTTTTTT. This gives the protein CASSLHQGEKLFF. Filled out from reference TRBV7-2 and TRBJ1-4, the complete variable domain reads GAGVSQSPSNKVTEKGKDVELRCDPISGHTALYWYRQSLGQGLEFLIYFQGNSAPDKSGLPSDRFSAERTGGSVSTLTIQRTQQEDSAVYLCASSLHQGEKLFFGSGTQLSVL.

The chain recombines TRBV20-1 with TRBJ1-5; tentative D call: TRBD1 (5 bases). Germline V lookup: CDR1 DFQATT, CDR2 SNEGSKA (reference sequence). V lost 3 bases and J lost 6, with 9 bases in between. The CDR3 contains 12 residues. CDR3 bases: TGCAGTGCTAGTATCGGGGGTCAGCCCCAGCATTTT. It is translated as CSASIGGQPQHF.

This sequence joins TRBV29-1 and TRBJ2-3; TRBD1 matches at 11 bases. The V and J ends lost 2 bases and 4 bases, in that order; junction bases with no gene match: 2. Germline lookup yields CDR1 SQVTM and CDR2 ANQGSEA. CDR3 size: 14 residues. DNA of the CDR3: TGCAGCGTTGAAAGGACAGGGGGCGCAGATACGCAGTATTTT. Translating gives CSVERTGGADTQYF.

This chain links TRBV5-1 with TRBJ2-7, with TRBD2 matching 7 bases. CDR1 is SGHRS, CDR2 YFSETQ, per germline. Germline trimming cut 0 bases from V and 7 bases from J; bases unmatched to any gene: 16. The CDR3 consists of 17 residues. CDR3 in amino acids: CASSLGATAGDSREQYF. CDR3 DNA: TGCGCCAGCAGCTTGGGAGCAACCGCGGGGGACTCCCGGGAGCAGTACTTC.